This is a list of T cell receptor beta chains from one sample in a study of blood T cell repertoires in COVID-19. Profiling relied on immunoSEQ multiplex PCR, and the TCRdb table lists in-frame clones only, not all of them. Of 84,000 or so clones in the sample, over 70% were seen once. The source material was peripheral blood. Source of these receptors: a man aged 80 or over with active or convalescent COVID-19. Both conserved end residues are part of each CDR3. Each record gives: D gene, clone size, J gene, V gene, CDR3 protein, CDR3 DNA. D genes are given only for firm matches. Clone size is stated in some rows and not others, as once, few, many or a class when expanded.

D gene: -; clone size: once; J gene: TRBJ2-1; V gene: TRBV5-1; CDR3 protein: CASSWDFYNEQFF; CDR3 DNA: TGCGCCAGCAGCTGGGACTTCTACAATGAGCAGTTCTTC
D gene: TRBD1; clone size: -; J gene: TRBJ1-5; V gene: TRBV7-3; CDR3 protein: CASSRDRNQPQHF; CDR3 DNA: TGTGCCAGCAGCCGGGACAGAAATCAGCCCCAGCATTTT
D gene: TRBD2; clone size: -; J gene: TRBJ2-3; V gene: TRBV7-7; CDR3 protein: CASSLRSGGGTDTQYF; CDR3 DNA: TGTGCCAGCAGCTTAAGGAGCGGGGGGGGTACAGATACGCAGTATTTT
D gene: -; clone size: once; J gene: TRBJ2-1; V gene: TRBV3-1/TRBV3-2; CDR3 protein: CASSHSSFEQFF; CDR3 DNA: TGTGCCAGCAGCCATTCTAGCTTTGAGCAGTTCTTC
D gene: TRBD1; clone size: -; J gene: TRBJ1-4; V gene: TRBV2; CDR3 protein: CASSSPLDREPNEKLFF; CDR3 DNA: TGTGCCAGCAGTTCCCCCCTGGACAGGGAGCCTAATGAAAAACTGTTTTTT
D gene: -; clone size: -; J gene: TRBJ2-3; V gene: TRBV10-2; CDR3 protein: CASRDPGEDTQYF; CDR3 DNA: TGCGCCAGCAGAGATCCAGGGGAAGATACGCAGTATTTT
D gene: -; clone size: -; J gene: TRBJ2-2; V gene: TRBV6-6; CDR3 protein: CASSYSRDTGELFF; CDR3 DNA: TGTGCCAGCAGTTACTCTCGGGATACCGGGGAGCTGTTTTTT
D gene: TRBD1; clone size: -; J gene: TRBJ1-1; V gene: TRBV7-9; CDR3 protein: CASSEGQGSTEAFF; CDR3 DNA: TGTGCCAGCAGCGAAGGACAGGGGTCCACTGAAGCTTTCTTT
D gene: TRBD1; clone size: -; J gene: TRBJ1-1; V gene: TRBV5-1; CDR3 protein: CASSFRQGASEAFF; CDR3 DNA: TGCGCCAGCAGCTTCCGACAGGGGGCCTCTGAAGCTTTCTTT
D gene: TRBD2; clone size: -; J gene: TRBJ2-3; V gene: TRBV9; CDR3 protein: CASSVGSRGGLDTQYF; CDR3 DNA: TGTGCCAGCAGCGTAGGAAGTCGGGGGGGCCTGGATACGCAGTATTTT
D gene: -; clone size: -; J gene: TRBJ2-3; V gene: TRBV6-5; CDR3 protein: CASSWTQLTDTQYF; CDR3 DNA: TGTGCCAGCAGCTGGACACAACTCACAGATACGCAGTATTTT
D gene: -; clone size: many; J gene: TRBJ2-5; V gene: TRBV4-3; CDR3 protein: CASPPLPGEETQYF; CDR3 DNA: TGCGCCAGCCCCCCACTCCCGGGAGAAGAGACCCAGTACTTC
D gene: -; clone size: -; J gene: TRBJ1-1; V gene: TRBV24-1; CDR3 protein: CAVKKTGHTEAFF; CDR3 DNA: TGTGCCGTCAAAAAGACAGGCCACACTGAAGCTTTCTTT
D gene: -; clone size: -; J gene: TRBJ2-5; V gene: TRBV25-1; CDR3 protein: CASSEYRGRMETQYF; CDR3 DNA: TGTGCCAGCAGTGAATATAGAGGGCGTATGGAGACCCAGTACTTC
D gene: TRBD2; clone size: -; J gene: TRBJ2-3; V gene: TRBV18; CDR3 protein: CASSPGWLSGRDTDTQYF; CDR3 DNA: TGTGCCAGCTCACCAGGATGGTTGAGCGGGAGGGACACAGATACGCAGTATTTT
D gene: TRBD2; clone size: -; J gene: TRBJ2-7; V gene: TRBV4-1; CDR3 protein: CASSQEWTSGGYEQYF; CDR3 DNA: TGCGCCAGCAGCCAAGAATGGACTAGCGGGGGCTACGAGCAGTACTTC
D gene: TRBD1; clone size: -; J gene: TRBJ1-4; V gene: TRBV9; CDR3 protein: CASSGDSHNEKLFF; CDR3 DNA: TGTGCCAGCAGCGGGGACAGCCATAATGAAAAACTGTTTTTT
D gene: TRBD2; clone size: -; J gene: TRBJ2-7; V gene: TRBV2; CDR3 protein: CASSEGGGGQGYEQYF; CDR3 DNA: TGTGCCAGCAGTGAAGGCGGGGGAGGTCAGGGCTACGAGCAGTACTTC
D gene: TRBD1; clone size: -; J gene: TRBJ2-7; V gene: TRBV30; CDR3 protein: CAWSTGGKAYEQYF; CDR3 DNA: TGTGCCTGGAGTACAGGGGGTAAGGCCTACGAGCAGTACTTC
D gene: -; clone size: -; J gene: TRBJ2-3; V gene: TRBV3-1/TRBV3-2; CDR3 protein: CASSQDARADTQYF; CDR3 DNA: TGTGCCAGCAGCCAAGATGCCAGGGCAGATACGCAGTATTTT
D gene: -; clone size: -; J gene: TRBJ2-3; V gene: TRBV3-1/TRBV3-2; CDR3 protein: CASSHGSTDTQYF; CDR3 DNA: TGTGCCAGCAGCCACGGGAGCACAGATACGCAGTATTTT
D gene: TRBD2; clone size: -; J gene: TRBJ2-7; V gene: TRBV19; CDR3 protein: CASSITLAGGPSYEQYF; CDR3 DNA: TGTGCCAGTAGTATTACCCTTGCGGGAGGGCCCTCCTACGAGCAGTACTTC
D gene: -; clone size: few; J gene: TRBJ1-1; V gene: TRBV27; CDR3 protein: CASSPTGSRGVTEAFF; CDR3 DNA: TGTGCCAGCAGTCCCACCGGGAGCCGAGGGGTCACTGAAGCTTTCTTT
D gene: -; clone size: -; J gene: TRBJ1-4; V gene: TRBV6-1; CDR3 protein: CASSDPFRGKLFF; CDR3 DNA: TGTGCCAGCAGTGATCCATTTAGGGGGAAACTGTTTTTT
D gene: -; clone size: -; J gene: TRBJ2-5; V gene: TRBV28; CDR3 protein: CASSSGGERLQETQYF; CDR3 DNA: TGTGCCAGCAGTTCCGGAGGAGAGCGACTACAAGAGACCCAGTACTTC
D gene: -; clone size: once; J gene: TRBJ2-2; V gene: TRBV29-1; CDR3 protein: CSGPIEGANTGELFF; CDR3 DNA: TGCAGCGGCCCCATTGAGGGAGCGAACACCGGGGAGCTGTTTTTT
D gene: -; clone size: -; J gene: TRBJ2-7; V gene: TRBV27; CDR3 protein: CASSGQFNSYEQYF; CDR3 DNA: TGTGCCAGCTCCGGACAGTTCAACTCCTACGAGCAGTACTTC
D gene: TRBD2; clone size: -; J gene: TRBJ2-5; V gene: TRBV11-1; CDR3 protein: CASRSPGRGTQYF; CDR3 DNA: TGTGCCAGCAGGTCGCCGGGGAGGGGGACCCAGTACTTC
D gene: -; clone size: -; J gene: TRBJ1-5; V gene: TRBV7-2; CDR3 protein: CASSLALRNQPQHF; CDR3 DNA: TGTGCCAGCAGCTTAGCGCTCAGAAATCAGCCCCAGCATTTT
D gene: TRBD2; clone size: -; J gene: TRBJ2-7; V gene: TRBV5-1; CDR3 protein: CASSLVAGIGEQYF; CDR3 DNA: TGCGCCAGCAGCTTGGTAGCGGGAATAGGCGAGCAGTACTTC
D gene: -; clone size: -; J gene: TRBJ1-2; V gene: TRBV14; CDR3 protein: CASSQEGQIGGYTF; CDR3 DNA: TGTGCCAGCAGCCAAGAGGGCCAGATTGGCGGCTACACCTTC
D gene: TRBD1; clone size: -; J gene: TRBJ1-5; V gene: TRBV6-5; CDR3 protein: CASSPGTGGVPQHF; CDR3 DNA: TGTGCCAGCAGCCCCGGGACAGGGGGCGTGCCCCAGCATTTT
D gene: -; clone size: few; J gene: TRBJ1-4; V gene: TRBV28; CDR3 protein: CASTPPGVTDEKLFF; CDR3 DNA: TGTGCCAGCACCCCTCCGGGGGTTACCGATGAAAAACTGTTTTTT
D gene: TRBD2; clone size: -; J gene: TRBJ2-2; V gene: TRBV6-4; CDR3 protein: CASSEIAGAAGELFF; CDR3 DNA: TGTGCCAGCAGTGAAATAGCGGGGGCGGCCGGGGAGCTGTTTTTT
D gene: -; clone size: few; J gene: TRBJ1-1; V gene: TRBV3-1/TRBV3-2; CDR3 protein: CASSQAAVGEIEAFF; CDR3 DNA: TGTGCCAGCAGCCAAGCAGCGGTCGGGGAGATTGAAGCTTTCTTT
D gene: TRBD1; clone size: once; J gene: TRBJ1-1; V gene: TRBV10-3; CDR3 protein: CAISESAPGQGASNTEAFF; CDR3 DNA: TGTGCCATCAGTGAGTCGGCCCCCGGACAGGGGGCGTCGAACACTGAAGCTTTCTTT
D gene: -; clone size: -; J gene: TRBJ2-2; V gene: TRBV9; CDR3 protein: CASSVVAGSGELFF; CDR3 DNA: TGTGCCAGCAGCGTAGTTGCGGGATCGGGGGAGCTGTTTTTT
D gene: TRBD2; clone size: -; J gene: TRBJ2-7; V gene: TRBV5-4; CDR3 protein: CARSPARGGRAGEQYF; CDR3 DNA: TGTGCCCGCAGCCCCGCCAGGGGCGGGAGGGCCGGTGAGCAGTACTTC
D gene: TRBD2; clone size: -; J gene: TRBJ2-7; V gene: TRBV4-1; CDR3 protein: CASSRTSAYEQYF; CDR3 DNA: TGCGCCAGCAGCCGGACTAGCGCCTACGAGCAGTACTTC
D gene: TRBD1; clone size: -; J gene: TRBJ2-3; V gene: TRBV18; CDR3 protein: CASSPPGQATDTQYF; CDR3 DNA: TGTGCCAGCTCACCACCGGGACAGGCCACAGATACGCAGTATTTT
D gene: TRBD1; clone size: -; J gene: TRBJ2-2; V gene: TRBV13; CDR3 protein: CASSLEGQGSSGELFF; CDR3 DNA: TGTGCCAGCAGCTTAGAGGGACAGGGGTCGAGCGGGGAGCTGTTTTTT
D gene: TRBD1; clone size: -; J gene: TRBJ1-6; V gene: TRBV5-6; CDR3 protein: CASSFPGTGGEPLHF; CDR3 DNA: TGTGCCAGCAGCTTCCCCGGGACAGGAGGTGAACCCCTCCACTTT
D gene: -; clone size: -; J gene: TRBJ1-1; V gene: TRBV5-4; CDR3 protein: CASSLRGVGGAFF; CDR3 DNA: TGTGCCAGCAGCTTAAGAGGGGTCGGGGGAGCTTTCTTT
D gene: -; clone size: -; J gene: TRBJ2-5; V gene: TRBV27; CDR3 protein: CANSPRGDETQYF; CDR3 DNA: TGTGCCAACAGCCCCCGGGGTGATGAGACCCAGTACTTC
D gene: -; clone size: -; J gene: TRBJ1-1; V gene: TRBV7-6; CDR3 protein: CASSLAWADSSSGAFF; CDR3 DNA: TGTGCCAGCAGCTTAGCGTGGGCAGATTCCTCAAGTGGAGCTTTCTTT
D gene: -; clone size: -; J gene: TRBJ1-4; V gene: TRBV6-6; CDR3 protein: CASSNSQVGEKLFF; CDR3 DNA: TGTGCCAGCAGTAACAGCCAGGTTGGCGAAAAACTGTTTTTT
D gene: -; clone size: -; J gene: TRBJ1-1; V gene: TRBV5-1; CDR3 protein: CASSFVTGSSAEAFF; CDR3 DNA: TGCGCCAGCAGCTTCGTAACAGGGTCCAGCGCTGAAGCTTTCTTT
D gene: -; clone size: -; J gene: TRBJ1-4; V gene: TRBV29-1; CDR3 protein: CSGQRGGEKLFF; CDR3 DNA: TGCAGTGGCCAAAGGGGTGGCGAAAAACTGTTTTTT
D gene: TRBD1; clone size: -; J gene: TRBJ2-2; V gene: TRBV30; CDR3 protein: CAWGTGQSTGELFF; CDR3 DNA: TGTGCCTGGGGGACAGGGCAGAGCACCGGGGAGCTGTTTTTT
D gene: TRBD2; clone size: -; J gene: TRBJ2-5; V gene: TRBV18; CDR3 protein: CASSPGAGFKTQYF; CDR3 DNA: TGTGCCAGCTCACCAGGAGCGGGGTTCAAGACCCAGTACTTC
D gene: -; clone size: -; J gene: TRBJ1-1; V gene: TRBV21-1; CDR3 protein: CASSDNREENTEAFF; CDR3 DNA: TGTGCCAGCAGTGATAACAGGGAAGAGAACACTGAAGCTTTCTTT
D gene: TRBD1; clone size: -; J gene: TRBJ2-6; V gene: TRBV7-2; CDR3 protein: CASSPDLTGAGSGANVLTF; CDR3 DNA: TGTGCCAGCAGCCCCGATTTGACAGGGGCTGGCTCTGGGGCCAACGTCCTGACTTTC
D gene: -; clone size: -; J gene: TRBJ1-6; V gene: TRBV19; CDR3 protein: CASRRGVRIHNSPLHF; CDR3 DNA: TGTGCCAGTAGACGGGGGGTCAGGATACATAATTCACCCCTCCACTTT
D gene: -; clone size: -; J gene: TRBJ1-2; V gene: TRBV20-1; CDR3 protein: CSASDGSNYGYTF; CDR3 DNA: TGCAGTGCTAGTGATGGGAGTAACTATGGCTACACCTTC
D gene: -; clone size: once; J gene: TRBJ2-1; V gene: TRBV5-1; CDR3 protein: CASSLGGAGLYEQFF; CDR3 DNA: TGCGCCAGCAGCTTGGGCGGGGCAGGACTCTATGAGCAGTTCTTC
D gene: TRBD2; clone size: -; J gene: TRBJ2-1; V gene: TRBV27; CDR3 protein: CASSLRREQYNEQFF; CDR3 DNA: TGTGCCAGCAGTTTAAGGCGGGAGCAGTACAATGAGCAGTTCTTC